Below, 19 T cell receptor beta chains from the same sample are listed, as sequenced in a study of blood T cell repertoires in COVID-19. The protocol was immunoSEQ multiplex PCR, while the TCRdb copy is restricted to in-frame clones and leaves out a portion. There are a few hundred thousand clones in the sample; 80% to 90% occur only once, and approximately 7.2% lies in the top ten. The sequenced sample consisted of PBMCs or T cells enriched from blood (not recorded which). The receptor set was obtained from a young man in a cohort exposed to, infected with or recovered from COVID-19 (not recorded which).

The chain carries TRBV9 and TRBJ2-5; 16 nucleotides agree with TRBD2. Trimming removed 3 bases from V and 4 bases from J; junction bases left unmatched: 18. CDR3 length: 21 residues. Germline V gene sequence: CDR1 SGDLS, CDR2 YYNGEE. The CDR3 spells CASSAKTMTGTSGRASETQYF. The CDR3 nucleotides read TGTGCCAGCAGCGCCAAAACGATGACCGGGACTAGCGGGAGGGCCTCAGAGACCCAGTACTTC.

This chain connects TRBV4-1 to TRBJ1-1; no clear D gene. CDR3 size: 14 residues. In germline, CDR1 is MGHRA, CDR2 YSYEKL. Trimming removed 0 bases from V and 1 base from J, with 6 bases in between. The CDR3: CASSQDPRNTEAFF. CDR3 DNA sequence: TGCGCCAGCAGCCAAGATCCCCGGAACACTGAAGCTTTCTTT.

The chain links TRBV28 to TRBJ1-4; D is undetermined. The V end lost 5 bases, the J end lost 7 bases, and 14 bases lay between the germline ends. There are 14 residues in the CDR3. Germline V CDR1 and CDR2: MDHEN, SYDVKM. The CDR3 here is CASSPLALGEKLFF. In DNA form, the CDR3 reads TGTGCCAGCAGTCCTCTTGCCCTCGGTGAAAAACTGTTTTTT.

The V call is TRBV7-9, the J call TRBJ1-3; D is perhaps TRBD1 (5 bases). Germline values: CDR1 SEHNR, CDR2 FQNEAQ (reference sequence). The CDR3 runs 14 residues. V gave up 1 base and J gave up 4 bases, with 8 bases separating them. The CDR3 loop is CASSLEAGGNTIYF. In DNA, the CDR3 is TGTGCCAGCAGCTTAGAGGCAGGGGGAAACACCATATATTTT. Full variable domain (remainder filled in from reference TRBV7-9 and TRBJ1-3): DTGVSQNPRHKITKRGQNVTFRCDPISEHNRLYWYRQTLGQGPEFLTYFQNEAQLEKSRLLSDRFSAERPKGSFSTLEIQRTEQGDSAMYLCASSLEAGGNTIYFGEGSWLTVV.

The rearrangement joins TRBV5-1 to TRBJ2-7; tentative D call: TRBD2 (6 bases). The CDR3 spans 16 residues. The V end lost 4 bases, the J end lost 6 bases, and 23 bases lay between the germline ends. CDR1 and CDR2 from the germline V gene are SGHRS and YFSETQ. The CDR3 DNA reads TGCGCCAGCAGCCCGGCCGGGGGTGGGGCGCAGATCGAGCAGTACTTC. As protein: CASSPAGGGAQIEQYF.

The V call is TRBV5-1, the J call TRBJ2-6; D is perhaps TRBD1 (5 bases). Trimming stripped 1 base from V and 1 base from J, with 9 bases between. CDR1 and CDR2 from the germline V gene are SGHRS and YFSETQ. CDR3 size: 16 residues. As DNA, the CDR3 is TGCGCCAGCAGCTTGACAACAGGATCTGGGGCCAACGTCCTGACTTTC. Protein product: CASSLTTGSGANVLTF.

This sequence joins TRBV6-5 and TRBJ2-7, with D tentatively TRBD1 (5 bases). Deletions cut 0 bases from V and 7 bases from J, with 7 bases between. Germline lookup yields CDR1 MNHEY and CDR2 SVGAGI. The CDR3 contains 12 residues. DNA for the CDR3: TGTGCCAGCAGTTACTCGAGACAGGAGCAGTACTTC. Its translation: CASSYSRQEQYF.

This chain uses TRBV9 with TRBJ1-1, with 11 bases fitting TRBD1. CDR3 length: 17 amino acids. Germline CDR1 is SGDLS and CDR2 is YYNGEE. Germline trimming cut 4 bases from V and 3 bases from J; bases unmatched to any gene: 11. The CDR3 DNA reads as TGTGCCAGCAGCACAGATGGCGGGGACAGGGGGTACACTGAAGCTTTCTTT. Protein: CASSTDGGDRGYTEAFF.

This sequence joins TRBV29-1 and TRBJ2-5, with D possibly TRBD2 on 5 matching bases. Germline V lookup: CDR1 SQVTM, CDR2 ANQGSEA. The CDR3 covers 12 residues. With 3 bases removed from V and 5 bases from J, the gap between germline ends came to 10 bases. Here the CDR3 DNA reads TGCAGCGTTGAGGTGGACTCGGAGACCCAGTACTTC. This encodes CSVEVDSETQYF.

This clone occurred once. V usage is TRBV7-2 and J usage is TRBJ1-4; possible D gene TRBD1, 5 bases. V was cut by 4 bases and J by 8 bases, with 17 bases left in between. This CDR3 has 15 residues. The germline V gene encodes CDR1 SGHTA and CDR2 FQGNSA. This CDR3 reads CASSSGGRVEEKLFF. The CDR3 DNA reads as TGTGCCAGCAGCTCGGGAGGCAGGGTTGAAGAAAAACTGTTTTTT.

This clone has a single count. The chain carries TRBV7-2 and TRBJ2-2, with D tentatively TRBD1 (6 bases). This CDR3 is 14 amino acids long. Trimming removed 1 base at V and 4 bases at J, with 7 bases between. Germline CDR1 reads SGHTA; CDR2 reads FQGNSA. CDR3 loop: CASSLGQVTGELFF. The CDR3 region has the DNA TGTGCCAGCAGCTTAGGACAGGTCACCGGGGAGCTGTTTTTT.

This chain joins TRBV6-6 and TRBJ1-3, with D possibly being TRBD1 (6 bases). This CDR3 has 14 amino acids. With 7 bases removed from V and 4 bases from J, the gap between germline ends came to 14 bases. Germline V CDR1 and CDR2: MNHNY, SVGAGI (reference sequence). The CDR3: CASTSGVVGNTIYF. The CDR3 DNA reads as TGTGCCAGCACCTCAGGGGTGGTCGGAAACACCATATATTTT.

CDR3 amino acids: CASSRGASGIQETQYF. The CDR3 DNA is TGTGCCAGCAGCCGGGGGGCTAGCGGGATTCAAGAGACCCAGTACTTC. This chain uses TRBV9 with TRBJ2-5, with 9 bases identical to TRBD2. V lost 4 bases and J lost 2; bases outside the gene matches: 9. The CDR3 is 16 residues long. CDR1 SGDLS and CDR2 YYNGEE come from the germline V gene.

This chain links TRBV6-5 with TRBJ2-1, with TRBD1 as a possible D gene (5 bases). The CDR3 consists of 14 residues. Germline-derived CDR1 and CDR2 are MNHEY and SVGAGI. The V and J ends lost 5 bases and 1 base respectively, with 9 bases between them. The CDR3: CASSRGHSYNEQFF. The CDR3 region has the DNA TGTGCCAGCAGTAGAGGACATTCCTACAATGAGCAGTTCTTC.

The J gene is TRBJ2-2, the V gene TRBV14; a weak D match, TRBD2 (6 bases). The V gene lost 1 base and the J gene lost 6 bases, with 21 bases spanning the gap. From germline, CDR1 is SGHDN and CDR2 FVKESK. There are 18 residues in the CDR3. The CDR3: CASSQAWEATIDAGELFF. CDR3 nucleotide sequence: TGTGCCAGCAGCCAAGCCTGGGAGGCTACCATTGACGCCGGGGAGCTGTTTTTT.

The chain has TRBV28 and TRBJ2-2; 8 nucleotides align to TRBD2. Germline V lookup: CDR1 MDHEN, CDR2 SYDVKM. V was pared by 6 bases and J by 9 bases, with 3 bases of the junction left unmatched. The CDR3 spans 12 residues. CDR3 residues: CASSLAGWELFF. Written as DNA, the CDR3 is TGTGCCAGCAGCTTAGCGGGATGGGAGCTGTTTTTT.

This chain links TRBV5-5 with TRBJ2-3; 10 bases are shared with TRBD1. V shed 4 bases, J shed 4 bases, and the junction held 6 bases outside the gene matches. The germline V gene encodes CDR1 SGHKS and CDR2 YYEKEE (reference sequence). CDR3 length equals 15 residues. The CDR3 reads CASSPDRGRADTQYF. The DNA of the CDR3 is TGTGCCAGCAGCCCTGACAGGGGGCGGGCAGATACGCAGTATTTT.

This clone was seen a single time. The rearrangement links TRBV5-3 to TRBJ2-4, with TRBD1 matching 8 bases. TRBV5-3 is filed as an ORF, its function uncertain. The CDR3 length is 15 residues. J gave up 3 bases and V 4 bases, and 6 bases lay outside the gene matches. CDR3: CARSGRTGNKNIQYF. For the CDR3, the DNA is TGTGCCAGAAGCGGAAGGACAGGGAACAAAAACATTCAGTACTTC.

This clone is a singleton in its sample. The CDR3 bases are TGTGCCACCGGCTCCGGGACAGGGTCCCCCACCCTCCAAGAGACCCAGTACTTC. This encodes CATGSGTGSPTLQETQYF. V gene TRBV24-1 combines with J gene TRBJ2-5, with 9 bases lining up with TRBD1. Germline CDR1 KGHDR, CDR2 SFDVKD. The CDR3 sequence is 18 residues long. With V trimmed by 9 bases and J by 1 base, 17 bases remained unmatched.